This T cell receptor (beta chain) was observed in a study of OX40 agonist ivuxolimab in advanced cancers. For the wider study: The costimulatory receptor OX40 (CD134) was targeted by ivuxolimab, a fully human IgG2 agonistic monoclonal antibody. Intravenous ivuxolimab was administered to patients every 2 weeks at six dose levels: 0.01, 0.1, 0.3, 1.5, 3 and 10 mg/kg. Of the approximately 54 patients in dose escalation, 19 had hepatocellular carcinoma, approximately 15 had melanoma, 9 had renal cell carcinoma and 9 had head and neck cancer. In the dose-escalation cohort, more than 80% of patients were male, and the mean age was 60 years with a range of roughly 23 to 79. Patients were allowed to have had prior anti-PD-1, anti-PD-L1 or anti-CTLA-4 therapy, and 40% to 45% of the dose-escalation patients had been treated with checkpoint inhibitors. Partial responses occurred in three dose-escalation patients: two with cutaneous melanoma and one with hepatocellular carcinoma. Peripheral TCRbeta sequencing was intended to test whether TCR sequence diversity was altered and clonal T-cell expansion was caused by ivuxolimab. The paper covers the monotherapy dose-escalation part of the phase I ivuxolimab trial, which included N ≈ 57 patients.

Genomic DNA was extracted from sorted cells for sequencing of the TCRbeta CDR3 region. The immunoSEQ Assay was used to sequence the TCRbeta CDR3 regions. TCRdb obtained this table from immuneACCESS and retained in-frame rearrangements with V and J assigned. These tables miss some clones; where compared with another copy, unresolved V genes account for less than half of the shortfall, and the remainder is unexplained. Present in this sample are about 42,000 clones, around 89% of which were seen just once. The ten largest clones capture approximately 4.4% of the sample. CDR1 and CDR2 are drawn from the germline V gene (reference sequence): SEHNR, FQNEAQ. V is pared back by 5 bases and J by 6 bases, with 10 bases lying between the germline termini. The CDR3 starts with the cysteine, ends with the phenylalanine, and has 12 residues. Just the 36-base CDR3 DNA is kept, in frame starting at base 1. The trial excluded patients who had a history of autoimmune disease or who were on systemic immunosuppression. Peripheral blood for TCR sequencing was drawn from every dose cohort at baseline, at cycle 4 day 1 and at cycle 7 day 1. Samples came from an open-label, multicenter, first-in-human phase I dose-escalation trial of ivuxolimab. Adults with locally advanced or metastatic head and neck squamous cell, hepatocellular, melanoma or renal cell carcinoma were enrolled in the trial. Before TCR sequencing, CD4+ T cells and CD8+ T cells were sorted from peripheral blood as separate populations.

As for this clone: Its antigen specificity is not known. No much larger clone exists at a distance of one base, and base qualities are not known.

On the study overall, not on this receptor specifically: After ivuxolimab, more expanded clones were found on average in CD8+ T cells than in CD4+ T cells. At doses of 0.1 to 3.0 mg/kg, clonal expansion of both CD4+ and CD8+ blood T cells was observed from baseline to week 6. Low levels of normalized T-cell clonal expansion were also seen in some patients who did not respond. In partial responders in the 0.1-3.0 mg/kg groups, normalized peripheral clonal expansion was found to be among the lowest, especially among CD8+ T cells. Which antigens the clonally expanded peripheral T cells were specific for was not determined.

This chain is built from TRBV7-9 and TRBJ1-2; the best D guess is TRBD1, with 6 bases matching. The sample was CD4+ or CD8+ T cells sorted from blood, taken in a trial of the OX40 agonist ivuxolimab. The TCR was taken from an adult with an advanced solid tumor such as melanoma, head and neck, liver or kidney cancer. In nucleotide form, the sequence is TGTGCCAGCAGCCCACAGGGTAATGGCTACACCTTC. Its protein reads: CASSPQGNGYTF.